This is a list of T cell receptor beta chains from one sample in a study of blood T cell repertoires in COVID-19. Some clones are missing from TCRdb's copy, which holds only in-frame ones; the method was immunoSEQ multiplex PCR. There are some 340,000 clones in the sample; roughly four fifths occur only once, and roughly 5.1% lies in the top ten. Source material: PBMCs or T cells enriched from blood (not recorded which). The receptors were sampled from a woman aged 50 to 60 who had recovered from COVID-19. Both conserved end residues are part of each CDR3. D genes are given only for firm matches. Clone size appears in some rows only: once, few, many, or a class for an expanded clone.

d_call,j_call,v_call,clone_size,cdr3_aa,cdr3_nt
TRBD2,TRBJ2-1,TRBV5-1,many,CASNPGLAGEGEQFF,TGCGCCAGCAACCCGGGACTAGCGGGAGAAGGAGAGCAGTTCTTC
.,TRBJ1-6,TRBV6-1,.,CASSENGGGLFASPLHF,TGTGCCAGCAGTGAAAACGGTGGCGGACTATTTGCTTCACCCCTCCACTTT
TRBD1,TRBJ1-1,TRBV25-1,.,CASSDSSGGTEAFF,TGTGCCAGCAGTGATTCCTCAGGGGGGACTGAAGCTTTCTTT
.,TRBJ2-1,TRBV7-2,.,CASSLAQGSYNEQFF,TGTGCCAGCAGCTTAGCACAGGGCTCCTACAATGAGCAGTTCTTC
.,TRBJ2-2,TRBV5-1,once,CASASARGTGELFF,TGCGCCAGCGCGTCAGCCCGGGGGACCGGGGAGCTGTTTTTT
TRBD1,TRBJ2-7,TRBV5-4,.,CASSLDPWGGQGSYEQYF,TGTGCCAGCAGCTTGGACCCGTGGGGGGGACAGGGCTCCTACGAGCAGTACTTC
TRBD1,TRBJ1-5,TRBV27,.,CASSLRTGVGQPQHF,TGTGCCAGCAGTTTAAGAACAGGGGTGGGTCAGCCCCAGCATTTT
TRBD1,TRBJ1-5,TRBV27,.,CASSLTGQYVGPQHF,TGTGCCAGCAGTTTAACGGGACAGTACGTGGGGCCCCAGCATTTT
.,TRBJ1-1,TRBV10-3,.,CAISDQGMITEAFF,TGTGCCATCAGTGATCAGGGGATGATCACTGAAGCTTTCTTT
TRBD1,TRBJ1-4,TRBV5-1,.,CASSFGQGGEKLFF,TGCGCCAGCAGCTTCGGACAGGGTGGGGAAAAACTGTTTTTT
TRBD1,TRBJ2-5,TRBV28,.,CASSQTTGGRETQYF,TGTGCCAGCAGTCAGACGACAGGGGGTCGAGAGACCCAGTACTTC
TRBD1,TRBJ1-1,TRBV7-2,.,CASSLETGDAFF,TGTGCCAGCAGCTTAGAGACAGGGGATGCTTTCTTT
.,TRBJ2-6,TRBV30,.,CAWIQSGANVLTF,TGTGCCTGGATACAGTCTGGGGCCAACGTCCTGACTTTC
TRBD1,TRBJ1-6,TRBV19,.,CASSRQGAGSPLHF,TGTGCCAGTAGCCGACAGGGGGCAGGTTCACCCCTCCACTTT
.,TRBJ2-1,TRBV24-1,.,CATSDSKPTSGSYNEQFF,TGTGCCACCAGTGACTCAAAACCGACATCCGGATCCTACAATGAGCAGTTCTTC
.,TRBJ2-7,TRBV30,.,CAWTLKGSGEQYF,TGTGCCTGGACCCTAAAGGGGTCAGGCGAGCAGTACTTC